A single sample is the source of the 15 T cell receptor beta chains below, sequenced in a study of blood T cell repertoires in COVID-19. The protocol was immunoSEQ multiplex PCR, while the TCRdb copy is restricted to in-frame clones and leaves out a portion. The profile shows roughly 60,000 clones, 80% to 85% of them singletons. Sequenced: peripheral blood. The receptors shown here come from a man in his thirties or forties with COVID-19, enrolled during active disease.

The gene calls are TRBV4-1 and TRBJ1-5, with 7 bases identical to TRBD1. The CDR3 is 14 residues long. Germline values: CDR1 MGHRA, CDR2 YSYEKL. V lost 3 bases, J lost 1 base, and 0 bases stayed unmatched. The CDR3: CASSQTGSNQPQHF. In nucleotides, the CDR3 is TGCGCCAGCAGCCAGACAGGGAGCAATCAGCCCCAGCATTTT.

This clone was detected only once. The V call is TRBV7-3, the J call TRBJ1-6; possible D gene TRBD1, 6 bases. Germline CDR1 SGHTA, CDR2 FQGTGA. The CDR3 extends over 14 amino acids. V lost 3 bases to trimming and J lost 6 bases, with 9 bases between them. CDR3 coding DNA: TGTGCCAGCAGCTTCGGGACACCTAATTCACCCCTCCACTTT. This encodes CASSFGTPNSPLHF.

This clone was counted once. The chain joins TRBV6-1 to TRBJ2-4, with D tentatively TRBD2 (6 bases). V was cut by 2 bases and J by 1 base, with 15 bases left in between. Looked up from germline, CDR1 is MNHNS and CDR2 is SASEGT. The CDR3 loop spans 17 amino acids. CDR3 amino acids: CASSEKYPGVAKNIQYF. The CDR3 region has the DNA TGTGCCAGCAGTGAAAAATACCCGGGAGTGGCCAAAAACATTCAGTACTTC.

This chain joins TRBV5-1 and TRBJ1-2; the D is unclear. Germline CDR1 reads SGHRS; CDR2 reads YFSETQ. CDR3 length: 14 residues. V was shortened by 4 bases and J by 2 bases, with 12 bases between the two germline ends. CDR3 sequence (DNA): TGCGCCAGCAGCGCACAGCTAACGAACTATGGCTACACCTTC. Translated: CASSAQLTNYGYTF.

The chain combines TRBV5-8 with TRBJ2-5; 7 positions match TRBD1. The germline CDR1 and CDR2 sequences are SGHTS and YDEGEE. This CDR3 comprises 17 residues. The trim removed 5 bases at V and 2 bases at J, leaving 15 bases unmatched. CDR3 loop: CASSPGTEIREQETQYF. The CDR3 region has the DNA TGTGCCAGCAGTCCCGGGACAGAGATCCGAGAACAAGAGACCCAGTACTTC.

In this sample, this clone turned up once. The V call is TRBV4-2, the J call TRBJ2-3, with 9 bases fitting TRBD2. The V gene's germline CDR1 is LGHNA and CDR2 YNFKEQ. CDR3 length equals 17 residues. V lost 1 base to trimming and J lost 2 bases; unmatched junction nucleotides: 7. The CDR3 loop is CASSQAGSGSPTDTQYF. The DNA for the CDR3 is TGTGCCAGCAGCCAAGCGGGTAGCGGGAGCCCCACAGATACGCAGTATTTT.

J is TRBJ2-1 and V is TRBV6-2 or TRBV6-3; 7 bases map to TRBD1. CDR1 MNHEY and CDR2 SVGEGT come from the germline V gene. The junction had 0 bases not matched to a gene; V was cut back by 4 bases and J by 0 bases. The CDR3 runs 14 residues. The CDR3 DNA sequence: TGTGCCAGCAGTTGGGACAGCTCCTACAATGAGCAGTTCTTC. This codes for CASSWDSSYNEQFF.

The chain links TRBV7-3 to TRBJ2-7; D unclear. Germline V gives CDR1 SGHTA, CDR2 FQGTGA. The CDR3 spans 17 residues. Trimming shortened V by 5 bases and J by 1 base, and 21 bases separated the two germline ends. This CDR3 reads CASSPPIMSSHSYEQYF. CDR3 bases: TGTGCCAGCAGCCCCCCGATAATGAGTTCTCATTCCTACGAGCAGTACTTC.

The chain couples TRBV24-1 to TRBJ2-7; the D gene is possibly TRBD1 (6 bases). Germline-derived CDR1 and CDR2 are KGHDR and SFDVKD. The ends were cut back, 3 bases at V and 3 bases at J, with 17 bases in the middle. The CDR3 is 16 amino acids. CDR3 DNA: TGTGCCACCAGTGATACGCTACCGGGACAAATCTACGAGCAGTACTTC. This sequence encodes CATSDTLPGQIYEQYF.

The rearrangement links TRBV30 to TRBJ2-7, with TRBD1 matching 9 bases. Germline CDR1 and CDR2: GTSNPN and SVGIG (reference sequence). This CDR3 is 15 amino acids long. V was pared by 1 base and J by 3 bases, with 7 bases of the junction left unmatched. The CDR3: CAWSAPDRGLYEQYF. In nucleotides, the CDR3 is TGTGCCTGGAGTGCCCCGGACAGGGGCCTCTACGAGCAGTACTTC.

A single count supports this clone. CDR3 loop: CASSLAGGKTLITDTQYF. CDR3 in DNA: TGCGCCAGCAGCTTGGCCGGGGGGAAAACATTGATCACAGATACGCAGTATTTT. This chain connects TRBV5-1 to TRBJ2-3; TRBD2 agrees at 7 bases. Germline V lookup: CDR1 SGHRS, CDR2 YFSETQ. The CDR3 loop spans 18 amino acids. The V gene end was trimmed by 0 bases and the J gene end by 2 bases; junction bases not matched to a gene: 12.

This chain links TRBV7-2 with TRBJ2-5, with D perhaps matching TRBD1 (6 bases). The V end lost 3 bases, the J end lost 5 bases, and 10 bases lay between the germline ends. This CDR3 contains 13 residues. Germline CDR1 reads SGHTA; CDR2 reads FQGNSA. CDR3 sequence reads: CASSFQGMETQYF. The DNA for the CDR3 is TGTGCCAGCAGCTTCCAGGGGATGGAGACCCAGTACTTC.

The V and J genes are TRBV19 and TRBJ2-7; 10 bases align to TRBD1. Germline-derived CDR1 and CDR2 are LNHDA and SQIVND (reference sequence). This CDR3 is 15 amino acids long. V lost 4 bases to trimming and J lost 6 bases; unmatched junction nucleotides: 9. This CDR3 is CASSTSGTGAFEQYF. CDR3 bases: TGTGCCAGTAGTACTTCCGGGACAGGGGCGTTCGAGCAGTACTTC.

The rearrangement joins TRBV18 to TRBJ2-2, with TRBD1 matching 8 bases. This CDR3 spans 16 amino acids. V gave up 2 bases and J gave up 5 bases; unmatched junction bases: 7. The germline gives CDR1 KGHSH, CDR2 LQKENI. Here the CDR3 reads CASSPVRGLETGELFF. The CDR3 coding sequence is TGTGCCAGCTCACCAGTCAGGGGGCTTGAAACCGGGGAGCTGTTTTTT.

This clone was found once. The chain has TRBV29-1 and TRBJ1-4; D may be TRBD1 (5 bases). CDR1 is SQVTM and CDR2 is ANQGSEA in the germline V gene. Trimming removed 7 bases from V and 5 bases from J, with 11 bases in between. The length of the CDR3 is 12 residues. The CDR3 sequence is CSAGARNEKLFF. The CDR3 DNA is TGCAGCGCTGGGGCCAGAAATGAAAAACTGTTTTTT.